This T cell receptor (beta chain) was sequenced for a study of vaccination and CD4 T cells after COVID-19 (dated by TCRdb to 2022 to 2024). Describing the broader study: Convalescent patients had a positive SARS-CoV-2 result on nasal swab PCR, and of these patients, some 10 had mild disease and one had severe disease. Control cultures used a CEFX viral epitope pool as positive control, an HIV-1 Nef peptide pool as negative control, or no peptide. Post-COVID blood samples were collected from convalescent patients a median of around 100 days after diagnosis, with a range of about 30 to 170 days. The convalescent cohort included six males and four females, with two Hispanic individuals, seven Caucasians, two Asians and one multiracial person. Post-vaccine blood samples were obtained a median of about 77 days after the second vaccine dose, with a range of roughly 13 to 250 days. The spike-specific CD4+ TCR repertoire was compared before and after mRNA vaccination in about nine COVID-19 convalescent patients and a handful of infection-naive healthy vaccine recipients. Participants got two doses of the Pfizer-BioNTech BNT162b2 vaccine (n=8) or two doses of the Moderna mRNA-1273 vaccine (n=2). Culture stimuli were overlapping spike peptide pools from SARS-CoV-2 and from the common cold coronaviruses HCoV-NL63, HCoV-OC43 and HCoV-229E. Study-level results and caveats: In convalescent patients, a median 86.3% of post-vaccine SARS-CoV-2-reactive clones were detected only after vaccination, and vaccine-specific priming was suggested by this finding. In convalescent patients, nearly all vaccine-specific clones (304 of 307) were found to be mono-reactive for SARS-CoV-2 spike rather than cross-reactive with common cold coronaviruses. The number of convalescent patients in the study was relatively small, and the study did not examine early timepoints following natural infection. The median number of SARS-CoV-2-reactive clonotypes rose from around 21 after infection to 35 to 45 after vaccination, but the change was not significant.

Notes on this clonotype: Its antigen has not been determined. There are no base qualities to consult, and no much larger clone falls within one base.

The treatment or condition label for this specimen denotes: approximately 11-day PBMC culture with coronavirus spike peptide pools or control peptides (ViraFEST assay). The ViraFEST assay was used in the study, in which antigen-specific T cells were expanded with peptide pools and expanded clonotypes were subsequently identified by TCR sequencing. The convalescent patients' positive SARS-CoV-2 PCR tests fell between March and December 2020, which was before the Alpha, Beta and Delta variants emerged in the United States. PBMCs were cultured at around 2.2 million per well in IMDM supplemented with approximately 5.3% human AB serum and about 10 IU/ml IL-2, with about 9 ug/ml peptide pools added. Half of the culture medium was replaced with fresh IL-2-containing medium on days 3 and 7. After about 11 days of culture, CD4+ T cells were isolated by negative selection using the EasySep CD4+ T cell isolation kit. Ficoll-Paque Plus gradient centrifugation was used to isolate PBMCs from whole blood, and the isolated PBMCs were then either used fresh or cryopreserved at -140C. In general, triplicate wells were set up for every culture condition.

The CDR3 spans 12 residues, from the cysteine through the phenylalanine. The read is trimmed to its CDR3 DNA, 36 bases read in frame from base 1. V drops 8 bases and J drops 6 bases, leaving 13 bases in between. Via the germline V gene, CDR1 is SNHLY and CDR2 FYNNEI. Libraries were made using PCR. TCR sequencing of DNA from cultured CD4+ T cells used the Oncomine TCR Beta short-read assay at the Johns Hopkins FTIC core. The QIAamp micro DNA kit was used to extract genomic DNA from the cultured CD4+ T cells. Oncomine TCR Beta libraries made from cultured CD4+ T cells were pooled using unique dual indexes and sequenced on an Illumina iSeq 100. The paper's processing steps were these. Non-productive sequences were removed, and CDR3s that did not start with C, did not end with F or W, or were shorter than 7 amino acids were discarded. Antigen-specific clonotypes were identified with the MANAFEST web application by comparing peptide-stimulated wells with reference and other culture wells. For a clone to be called positive, the clone needed an FDR below 0.05, an odds ratio above 5, and a productive frequency above 0.1% in at least two of three replicate wells. Cross-reactive clonotypes were defined as significantly expanded in both SARS-CoV-2 spike wells and at least one common cold coronavirus spike condition. Using R version 3.6.1, CDR3 homology was evaluated through Levenshtein distances (stringdist) along with unrooted phylogenetic trees (ape). TCRdb reanalyzed the raw reads on its own, using fastp at Q25 for trimming and MiXCR for clone calling, and kept in-frame beta chains. Identical CDR3 proteins give one entry, which carries the most common genes and DNA. These V and J calls rely on TCRdb rather than the paper's analysis. This sample lists some 15,000 distinct CDR3 sequences; roughly half were detected once. The ten largest clonotypes hold 7.8% of the sample.

Sequenced sample: CD4+ T cells from blood, cultured in vitro. This receptor was taken from a human donor who had recovered from COVID-19. The chain couples TRBV2 to TRBJ1-2; TRBD1 is possibly the D segment (5 matching bases). The bases read TGTGCCAGCCAGGGAATTTCGGATGGCTACACCTTC. Its protein is CASQGISDGYTF.